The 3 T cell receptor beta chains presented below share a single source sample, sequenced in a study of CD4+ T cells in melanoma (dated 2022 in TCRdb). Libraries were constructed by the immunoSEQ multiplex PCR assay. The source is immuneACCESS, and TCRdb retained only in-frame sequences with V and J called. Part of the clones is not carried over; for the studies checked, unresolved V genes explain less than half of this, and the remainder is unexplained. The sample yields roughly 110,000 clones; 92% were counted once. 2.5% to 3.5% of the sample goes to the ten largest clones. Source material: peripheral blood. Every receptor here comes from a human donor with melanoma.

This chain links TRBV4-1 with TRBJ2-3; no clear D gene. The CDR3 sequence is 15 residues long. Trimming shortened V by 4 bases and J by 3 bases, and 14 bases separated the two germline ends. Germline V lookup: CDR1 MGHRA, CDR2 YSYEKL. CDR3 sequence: CASSLRIVVTDTQYF. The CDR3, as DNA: TGCGCCAGCAGCCTGAGGATAGTGGTTACAGATACGCAGTATTTT.

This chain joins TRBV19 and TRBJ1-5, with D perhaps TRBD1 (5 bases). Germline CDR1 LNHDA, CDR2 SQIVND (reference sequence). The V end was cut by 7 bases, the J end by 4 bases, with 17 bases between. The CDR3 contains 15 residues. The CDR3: CASKRPGERNQPQHF. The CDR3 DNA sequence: TGTGCCAGTAAAAGGCCGGGGGAGAGGAATCAGCCCCAGCATTTT. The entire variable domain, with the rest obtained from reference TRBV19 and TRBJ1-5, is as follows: DGGITQSPKYLFRKEGQNVTLSCEQNLNHDAMYWYRQDPGQGLRLIYYSQIVNDFQKGDIAEGYSVSREKKESFPLTVTSAQKNPTAFYLCASKRPGERNQPQHFGDGTRLSIL.

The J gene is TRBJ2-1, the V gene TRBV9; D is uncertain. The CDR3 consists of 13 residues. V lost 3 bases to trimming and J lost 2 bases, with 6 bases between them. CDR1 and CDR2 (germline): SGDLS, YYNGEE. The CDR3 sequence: CASSARAYNEQFF. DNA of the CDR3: TGTGCCAGCAGCGCCCGGGCCTACAATGAGCAGTTCTTC.